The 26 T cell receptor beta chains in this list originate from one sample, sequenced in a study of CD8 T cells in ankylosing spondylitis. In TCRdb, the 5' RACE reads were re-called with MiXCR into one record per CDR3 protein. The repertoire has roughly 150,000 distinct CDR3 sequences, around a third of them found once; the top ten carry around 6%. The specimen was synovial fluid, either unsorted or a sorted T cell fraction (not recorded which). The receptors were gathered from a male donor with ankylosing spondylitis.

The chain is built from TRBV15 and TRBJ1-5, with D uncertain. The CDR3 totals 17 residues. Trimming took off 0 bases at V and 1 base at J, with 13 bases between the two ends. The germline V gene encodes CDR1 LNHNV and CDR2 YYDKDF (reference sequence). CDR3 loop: CATSRDWSAGSNQPQHF. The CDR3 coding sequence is TGTGCCACCAGCAGAGATTGGAGTGCGGGGAGCAATCAGCCCCAGCATTTT.

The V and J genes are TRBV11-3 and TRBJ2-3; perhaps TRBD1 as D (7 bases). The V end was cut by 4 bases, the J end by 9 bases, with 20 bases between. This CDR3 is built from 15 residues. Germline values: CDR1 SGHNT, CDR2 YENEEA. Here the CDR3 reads CASSSGGRSRGTQYF. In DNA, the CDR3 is TGTGCCAGCAGCTCAGGGGGGCGTAGCCGAGGAACGCAGTATTTT. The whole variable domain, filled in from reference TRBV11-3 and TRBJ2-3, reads EAGVVQSPRYKIIEKKQPVAFWCNPISGHNTLYWYLQNLGQGPELLIRYENEEAVDDSQLPKDRFSAERLKGVDSTLKIQPAELGDSAVYLCASSSGGRSRGTQYFGPGTRLTVL.

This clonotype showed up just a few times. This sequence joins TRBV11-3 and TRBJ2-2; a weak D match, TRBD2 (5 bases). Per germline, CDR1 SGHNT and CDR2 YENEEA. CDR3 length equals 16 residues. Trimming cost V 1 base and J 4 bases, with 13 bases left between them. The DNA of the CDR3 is TGTGCCAGCAGCTTAGGAGGAGGCAGTTTCACCGGGGAGCTGTTTTTT. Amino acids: CASSLGGGSFTGELFF.

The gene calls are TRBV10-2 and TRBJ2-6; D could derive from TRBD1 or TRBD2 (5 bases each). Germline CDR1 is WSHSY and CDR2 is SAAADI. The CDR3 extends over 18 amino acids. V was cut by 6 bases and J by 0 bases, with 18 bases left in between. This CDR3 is CASRPGPERISGANVLTF. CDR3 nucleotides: TGCGCCAGCAGGCCGGGACCCGAACGTATCTCTGGGGCCAACGTCCTGACTTTC.

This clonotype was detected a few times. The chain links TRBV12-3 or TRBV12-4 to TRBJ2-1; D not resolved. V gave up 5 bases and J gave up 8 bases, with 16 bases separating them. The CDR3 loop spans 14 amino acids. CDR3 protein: CASSPGRALDEQFF. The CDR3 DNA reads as TGTGCCAGCAGTCCTGGGCGAGCGCTGGATGAGCAGTTCTTC.

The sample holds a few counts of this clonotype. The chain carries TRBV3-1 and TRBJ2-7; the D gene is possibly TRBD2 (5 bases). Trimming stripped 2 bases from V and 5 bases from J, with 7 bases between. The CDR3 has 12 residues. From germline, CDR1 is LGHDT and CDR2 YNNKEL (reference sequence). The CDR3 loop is CASSQLGDEQYF. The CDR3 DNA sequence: TGTGCCAGCAGCCAACTCGGGGACGAGCAGTACTTC.

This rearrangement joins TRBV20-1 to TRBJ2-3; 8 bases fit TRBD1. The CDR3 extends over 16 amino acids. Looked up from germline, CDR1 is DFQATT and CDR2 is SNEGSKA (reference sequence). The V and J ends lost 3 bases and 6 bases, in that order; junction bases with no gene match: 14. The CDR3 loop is CSASQTGTGVTDTQYF. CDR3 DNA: TGCAGTGCTAGCCAAACCGGGACAGGAGTTACCGATACGCAGTATTTT.

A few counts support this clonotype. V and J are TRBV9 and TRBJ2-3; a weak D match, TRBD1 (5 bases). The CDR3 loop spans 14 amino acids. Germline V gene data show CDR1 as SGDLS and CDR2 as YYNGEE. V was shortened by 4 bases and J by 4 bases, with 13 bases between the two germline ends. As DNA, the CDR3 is TGTGCCAGCAGCCCCAGGGCTCCACCAGATACGCAGTATTTT. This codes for CASSPRAPPDTQYF.

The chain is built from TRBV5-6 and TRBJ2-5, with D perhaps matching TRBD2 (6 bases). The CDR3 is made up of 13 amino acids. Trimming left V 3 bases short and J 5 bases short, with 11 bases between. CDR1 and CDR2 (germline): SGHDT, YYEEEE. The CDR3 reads CASSYGRGETQYF. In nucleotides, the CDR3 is TGTGCCAGCAGCTATGGACGGGGGGAGACCCAGTACTTC.

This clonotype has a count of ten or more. The CDR3 DNA sequence: TGTGCCAGCAGCTTAGATAGCGGCCAGACCTACGAGCAGTACTTC. It specifies CASSLDSGQTYEQYF. The chain carries TRBV11-2 and TRBJ2-7; a possible D gene is TRBD2 (6 bases). The CDR3 has 15 residues. The V end was cut by 0 bases, the J end by 2 bases, with 11 bases between. Germline V lookup: CDR1 SGHAT, CDR2 FQNNGV.

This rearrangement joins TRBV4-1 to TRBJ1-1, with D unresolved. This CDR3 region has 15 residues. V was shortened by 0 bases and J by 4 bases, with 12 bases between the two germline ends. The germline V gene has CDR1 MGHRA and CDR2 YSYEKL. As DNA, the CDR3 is TGCGCCAGCAGCCAAGAGTACTATTCCCGCACTGAAGCTTTCTTT. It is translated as CASSQEYYSRTEAFF.

CDR3 region: CSARAVTQYF. The CDR3 nucleotides read TGCAGTGCTAGAGCGGTTACGCAGTATTTT. This rearrangement joins TRBV20-1 to TRBJ2-3; no clear D gene. Germline values: CDR1 DFQATT, CDR2 SNEGSKA (reference sequence). V lost 1 base and J lost 8, with 4 bases in between. CDR3 length: 10 amino acids.

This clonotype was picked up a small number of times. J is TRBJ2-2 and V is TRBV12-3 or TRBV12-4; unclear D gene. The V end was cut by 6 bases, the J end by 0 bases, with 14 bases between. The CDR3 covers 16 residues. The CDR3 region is CASSPQRRTNTGELFF. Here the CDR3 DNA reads TGTGCCAGCAGCCCCCAGAGACGGACGAACACCGGGGAGCTGTTTTTT.

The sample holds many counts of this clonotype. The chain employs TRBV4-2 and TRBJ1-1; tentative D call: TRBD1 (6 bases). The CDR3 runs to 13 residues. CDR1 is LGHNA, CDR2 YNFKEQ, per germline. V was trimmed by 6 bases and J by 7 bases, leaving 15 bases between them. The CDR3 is CASSLRRGGEAFF. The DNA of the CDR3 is TGTGCCAGCAGTCTGAGGAGGGGGGGTGAAGCTTTCTTT.

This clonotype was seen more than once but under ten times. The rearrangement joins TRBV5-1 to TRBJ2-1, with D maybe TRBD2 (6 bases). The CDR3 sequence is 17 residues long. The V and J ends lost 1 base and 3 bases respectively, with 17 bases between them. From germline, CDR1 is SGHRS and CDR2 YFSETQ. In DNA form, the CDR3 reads TGCGCCAGCAGCTTGCGTAAGGGACTGCTCGGCTACAATGAGCAGTTCTTC. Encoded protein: CASSLRKGLLGYNEQFF.

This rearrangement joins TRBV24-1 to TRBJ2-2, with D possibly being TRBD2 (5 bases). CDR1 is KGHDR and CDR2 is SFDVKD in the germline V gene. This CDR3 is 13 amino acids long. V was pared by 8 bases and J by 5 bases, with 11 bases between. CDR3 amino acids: CATTYSGTGELFF. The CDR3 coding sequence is TGTGCCACCACCTATTCGGGGACCGGGGAGCTGTTTTTT.

The CDR3 DNA reads TGTGCCTGGAGCGAGACACAGGGCATTTCGGAGACCCAGTACTTC. Translated: CAWSETQGISETQYF. V is TRBV30 and J is TRBJ2-5, with D maybe TRBD1 (6 bases). The CDR3 consists of 15 residues. Looked up from germline, CDR1 is GTSNPN and CDR2 is SVGIG (reference sequence). V lost 3 bases and J 5 bases, leaving 19 bases between the germline ends.

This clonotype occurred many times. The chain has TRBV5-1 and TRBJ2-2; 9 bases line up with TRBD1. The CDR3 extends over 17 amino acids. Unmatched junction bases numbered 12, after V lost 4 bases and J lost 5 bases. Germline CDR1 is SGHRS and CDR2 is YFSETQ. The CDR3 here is CASSRGQGRGKTGELFF. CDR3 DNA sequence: TGCGCCAGCAGCCGCGGACAGGGGAGGGGGAAAACCGGGGAGCTGTTTTTT.

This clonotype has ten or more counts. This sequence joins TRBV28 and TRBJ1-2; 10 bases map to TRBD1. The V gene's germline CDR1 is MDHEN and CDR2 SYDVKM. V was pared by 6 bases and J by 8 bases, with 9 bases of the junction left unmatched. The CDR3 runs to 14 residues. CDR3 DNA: TGTGCCAGCAGATCACCGGGACAGGGGTACGGCTACACCTTC. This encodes CASRSPGQGYGYTF.

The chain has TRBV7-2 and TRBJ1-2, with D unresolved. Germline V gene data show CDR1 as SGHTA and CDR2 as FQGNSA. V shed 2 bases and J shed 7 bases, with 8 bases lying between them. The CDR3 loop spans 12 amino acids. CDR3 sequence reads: CASSLPLSGYTF. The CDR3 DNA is TGTGCCAGCAGCTTACCGCTGAGTGGCTACACCTTC.

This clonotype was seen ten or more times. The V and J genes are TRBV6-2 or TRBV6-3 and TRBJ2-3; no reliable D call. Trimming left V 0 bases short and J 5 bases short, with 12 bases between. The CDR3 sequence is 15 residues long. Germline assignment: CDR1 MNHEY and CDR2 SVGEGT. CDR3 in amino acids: CASSYSSLWEDTQYF. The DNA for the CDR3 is TGTGCCAGCAGTTACTCGAGTCTATGGGAAGATACGCAGTATTTT.

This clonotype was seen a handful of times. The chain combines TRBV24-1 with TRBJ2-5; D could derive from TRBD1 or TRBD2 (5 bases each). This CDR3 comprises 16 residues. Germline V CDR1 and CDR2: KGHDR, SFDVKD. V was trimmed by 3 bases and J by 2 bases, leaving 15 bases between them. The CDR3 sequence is CATSDPTGAQQETQYF. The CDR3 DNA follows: TGTGCCACCAGTGATCCCACCGGGGCCCAGCAAGAGACCCAGTACTTC.

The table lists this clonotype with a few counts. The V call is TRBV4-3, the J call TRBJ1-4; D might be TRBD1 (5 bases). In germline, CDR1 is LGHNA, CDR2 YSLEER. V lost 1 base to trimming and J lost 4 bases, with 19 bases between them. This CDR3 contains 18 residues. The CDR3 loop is CASSQGLNQGSHNEKLFF. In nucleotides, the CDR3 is TGCGCCAGCAGCCAAGGCCTAAATCAGGGATCCCATAATGAAAAACTGTTTTTT.

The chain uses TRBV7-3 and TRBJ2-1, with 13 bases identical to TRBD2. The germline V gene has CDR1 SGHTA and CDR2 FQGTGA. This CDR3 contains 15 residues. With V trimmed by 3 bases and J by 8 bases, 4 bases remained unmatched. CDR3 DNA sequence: TGTGCCAGCAGCTTGGGACTAGCGGGGTATGATGAGCAGTTCTTC. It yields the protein CASSLGLAGYDEQFF.

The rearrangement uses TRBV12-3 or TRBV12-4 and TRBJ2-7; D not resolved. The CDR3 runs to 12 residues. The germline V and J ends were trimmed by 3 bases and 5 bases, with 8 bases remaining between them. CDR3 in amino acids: CASSFQMNEQYF. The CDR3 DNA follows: TGTGCCAGCAGTTTCCAGATGAACGAGCAGTACTTC.

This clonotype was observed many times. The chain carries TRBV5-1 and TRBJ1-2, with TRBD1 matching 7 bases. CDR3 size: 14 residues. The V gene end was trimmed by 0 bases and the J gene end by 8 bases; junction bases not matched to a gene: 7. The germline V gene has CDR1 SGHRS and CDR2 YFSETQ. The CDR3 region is CASSLAEGALGYTF. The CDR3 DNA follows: TGCGCCAGCAGCTTGGCCGAGGGGGCGTTGGGCTACACCTTC.